A few counts support the clone carrying this T cell receptor beta chain. The protocol was immunoSEQ multiplex PCR, while the TCRdb copy is restricted to in-frame clones and leaves out a portion. The table includes about 150,000 clones, 86% detected once. This sample is drawn from a study of T cell responses to AZD1222 COVID-19 vaccine. The J segment lost 0 bases and the V segment lost 0 bases, leaving 13 bases of the junction unmatched. Looked up from germline, CDR1 is LGHNA and CDR2 is YSLEER. CDR3 size: 20 residues. The rearrangement joins TRBV4-3 to TRBJ1-1; 10 nucleotides align to TRBD1. The sequenced sample was peripheral blood, obtained on day 0 of MenACWY control vaccination. The TCR comes from an adult in good health. The CDR3, as DNA: TGCGCCAGCAGCCAAGACCTAATAATCCGGGACAGGGGCATGAACACTGAAGCTTTCTTT. Protein sequence: CASSQDLIIRDRGMNTEAFF.